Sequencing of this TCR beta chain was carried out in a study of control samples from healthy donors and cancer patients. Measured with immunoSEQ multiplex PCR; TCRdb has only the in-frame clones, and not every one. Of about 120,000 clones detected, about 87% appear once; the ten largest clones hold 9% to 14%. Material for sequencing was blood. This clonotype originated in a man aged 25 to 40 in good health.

The CDR3, as DNA: TGTGCCAGCAGCCCAAGACAGATTAGCACAGATACGCAGTATTTT. Translating it yields CASSPRQISTDTQYF. This chain joins TRBV5-8 and TRBJ2-3, with D tentatively TRBD1 (5 bases). The length of the CDR3 is 15 residues. With 4 bases removed from V and 0 bases from J, the gap between germline ends came to 12 bases. Germline V CDR1 and CDR2: SGHTS, YDEGEE.